The sequence of this TCR beta chain was determined in a study of shared clonotypes between healthy human individuals. Assay execution took place at the deep level. Some clones are missing from TCRdb's copy, which holds only in-frame ones; the method was immunoSEQ multiplex PCR. Of under 2.5 million clones listed, roughly 90% are singletons. The length of the CDR3 is 17 residues. Trimming cost V 5 bases and J 2 bases, with 19 bases left between them. Germline CDR1 is SEHNR and CDR2 is FQNEAQ (reference sequence). The V gene is TRBV7-9, the J gene TRBJ2-1; unclear D gene. What was sequenced was naive CD4+ T cells from PBMCs. As to subset: CD45RA+ positively selected. The sequence was collected from a man aged 18 to 35 in good health. Some clones in this sample may be carry-over from other donors' samples. In DNA, the CDR3 is TGTGCCAGCAGCCCTGGCCTTCGGAAGGGCACCTACAATGAGCAGTTCTTC. Its translation: CASSPGLRKGTYNEQFF.